One and the same sample provided the 30 T cell receptor beta chains below, sequenced in a study of shared clonotypes between healthy human individuals. Cells designated naive CD8 were CD45RO-negative and were positively selected for CCR7, with terminally differentiated effector memory CD45RA+ cells excluded. Libraries were prepared by immunoSEQ multiplex PCR; TCRdb keeps only in-frame clonotypes and omits some of them. This sample has about 2.2 million clones, with roughly 91% found just once. The specimen sequenced was naive CD8+ T cells from PBMCs. These receptors were collected from a man between 18 and 35 years old in good health. Some clones in this sample may be carry-over from other donors' samples.

The chain has TRBV4-1 and TRBJ2-7; 8 bases fit TRBD2. Germline CDR1 and CDR2: MGHRA and YSYEKL. This CDR3 contains 17 residues. V lost 4 bases to trimming and J lost 0 bases; unmatched junction nucleotides: 11. The CDR3 bases are TGCGCCAGCAGCCCCCTCGGAACGGGAGGGCACTCCTACGAGCAGTACTTC. It yields the protein CASSPLGTGGHSYEQYF.

The V and J genes are TRBV5-1 and TRBJ2-6; D unclear. V was shortened by 0 bases and J by 0 bases, with 16 bases between the two germline ends. The CDR3 contains 19 residues. The germline CDR1 and CDR2 sequences are SGHRS and YFSETQ. The CDR3 region is CASSLAQQAFRSGANVLTF. The CDR3 DNA sequence: TGCGCCAGCAGCTTGGCCCAGCAAGCTTTCCGCTCTGGGGCCAACGTCCTGACTTTC. The full variable domain, with the rest looked up from reference TRBV5-1 and TRBJ2-6, is KAGVTQTPRYLIKTRGQQVTLSCSPISGHRSVSWYQQTPGQGLQFLFEYFSETQRNKGNFPGRFSGRQFSNSRSEMNVSTLELGDSALYLCASSLAQQAFRSGANVLTFGAGSRLTVL.

This chain connects TRBV13 to TRBJ1-1, with D unresolved. Germline CDR1 is PRHDT and CDR2 is FYEKMQ (reference sequence). This CDR3 has 14 residues. V lost 6 bases and J 6 bases, leaving 17 bases between the germline ends. CDR3 sequence reads: CASSSLEREPEAFF. CDR3 DNA: TGTGCCAGCAGTTCCCTTGAGAGGGAGCCTGAAGCTTTCTTT.

The V call is TRBV27, the J call TRBJ2-6; no firm D call. Germline-derived CDR1 and CDR2 are MNHEY and SMNVEV (reference sequence). Deletions cut 10 bases from V and 0 bases from J, with 10 bases between. CDR3 size: 14 residues. In DNA, the CDR3 is TGTGCCACCCGCTTGGGCTCTGGGGCCAACGTCCTGACTTTC. The encoded protein is CATRLGSGANVLTF.

This clone has just a few counts. The gene calls are TRBV7-9 and TRBJ1-4; D is perhaps TRBD1 (6 bases). Per the germline V gene, CDR1 is SEHNR and CDR2 is FQNEAQ (reference sequence). The germline V and J ends were trimmed by 5 bases and 7 bases, with 20 bases remaining between them. CDR3 size: 16 residues. The CDR3 protein is CASSNLRQALGEKLFF. CDR3 sequence (DNA): TGTGCCAGCAGCAACCTAAGACAGGCTCTCGGTGAAAAACTGTTTTTT.

The rearrangement joins TRBV7-9 to TRBJ2-1; possibly TRBD2 for D (6 bases). Germline V gene data show CDR1 as SEHNR and CDR2 as FQNEAQ (reference sequence). The V end was cut by 5 bases, the J end by 3 bases, with 14 bases between. The CDR3 consists of 15 residues. DNA of the CDR3: TGTGCCAGCAGCCCCAGACGCGGGGTCTACAATGAGCAGTTCTTC. This sequence encodes CASSPRRGVYNEQFF.

This clone was detected only once. The V gene is TRBV4-1, the J gene TRBJ1-3; D remains ambiguous. The V gene lost 0 bases and the J gene lost 3 bases, with 12 bases spanning the gap. In germline, CDR1 is MGHRA, CDR2 YSYEKL. This CDR3 has 16 amino acids. The CDR3 is CASSQDEAAVGNTIYF. For the CDR3, the DNA is TGCGCCAGCAGCCAAGATGAGGCAGCCGTTGGAAACACCATATATTTT.

A few counts support this clone. The sample has other DNA sequences that encode this CDR3 too. V gene TRBV5-6 combines with J gene TRBJ1-1, with 7 bases lining up with TRBD1. This CDR3 has 15 amino acids. The germline gives CDR1 SGHDT, CDR2 YYEEEE. J lost 0 bases, V lost 0 bases, and 2 bases had no gene match. CDR3 amino acids: CASSLDRGLNTEAFF. The CDR3 coding sequence is TGTGCCAGCAGCTTGGACAGGGGTTTGAACACTGAAGCTTTCTTT.

The chain links TRBV6-1 to TRBJ2-7; 7 nucleotides match TRBD1. Looked up from germline, CDR1 is MNHNS and CDR2 is SASEGT. The ends lost 6 bases at V and 3 bases at J; junction bases unmatched: 11. This CDR3 is built from 15 residues. The CDR3 loop reads CASSPPTGTGYEQYF. Here the CDR3 DNA reads TGTGCCAGCAGCCCCCCGACAGGGACCGGCTACGAGCAGTACTTC.

The chain joins TRBV28 to TRBJ1-2, with no clear D. Germline CDR1 reads MDHEN; CDR2 reads SYDVKM. V was shortened by 6 bases and J by 5 bases, with 10 bases between the two germline ends. CDR3 length: 12 residues. CDR3 sequence: CASSSGSYGYTF. The CDR3 bases are TGTGCCAGCAGCTCGGGATCTTATGGCTACACCTTC.

The gene calls are TRBV19 and TRBJ2-5, with 9 nucleotides matching TRBD1. Germline CDR1 and CDR2: LNHDA and SQIVND (reference sequence). This CDR3 has 15 residues. V shed 3 bases, J shed 5 bases, and the junction held 7 bases outside the gene matches. The CDR3: CASSMRTGGLETQYF. The CDR3 DNA is TGTGCCAGTAGTATGCGAACAGGGGGCTTGGAGACCCAGTACTTC.

On this clone itself: The sample contains more than one DNA sequence encoding this CDR3. The gene calls are TRBV28 and TRBJ2-1; D possibly corresponds to TRBD2 (5 bases). The V gene lost 4 bases and the J gene lost 0 bases, with 13 bases spanning the gap. This CDR3 contains 16 residues. CDR1 MDHEN and CDR2 SYDVKM come from the germline V gene. The CDR3: CASSSTSGYSYNEQFF. For the CDR3, the DNA is TGTGCCAGCAGTTCTACAAGCGGTTACTCCTACAATGAGCAGTTCTTC.

Points on this clone: Other nucleotide sequences from this sample produce the same CDR3. The chain recombines TRBV14 with TRBJ1-1; D is uncertain. Germline V CDR1 and CDR2: SGHDN, FVKESK. V lost 4 bases, J lost 3 bases, and 9 bases lay in between. CDR3 length equals 13 residues. CDR3 in amino acids: CASSRGRDTEAFF. The CDR3 DNA is TGTGCCAGCAGCCGAGGGAGAGACACTGAAGCTTTCTTT.

The chain couples TRBV5-1 to TRBJ2-2; D is possibly TRBD2 (6 bases). Trimming left V 3 bases short and J 5 bases short, with 17 bases between. The CDR3 length is 16 residues. The germline CDR1 and CDR2 sequences are SGHRS and YFSETQ. The DNA for the CDR3 is TGCGCCAGCAGCTCCCCAGCGGGCTCAAGGACCGGGGAGCTGTTTTTT. Translated: CASSSPAGSRTGELFF.

The rearrangement links TRBV9 to TRBJ2-1; TRBD2 aligns across 11 bases. Germline assignment: CDR1 SGDLS and CDR2 YYNGEE. After removal of 2 bases from V and 5 bases from J, the junction contained 6 bases not matched to a gene. The CDR3 covers 16 residues. The chain's CDR3 is CASSVLLAGVDNEQFF. For the CDR3, the DNA is TGTGCCAGCAGCGTCCTACTAGCGGGAGTGGACAATGAGCAGTTCTTC.

The chain uses TRBV23-1 and TRBJ1-2; possibly TRBD1 for D (5 bases). TRBV23-1 is an ORF, and what it does is uncertain. This CDR3 is built from 13 residues. V was pared by 0 bases and J by 7 bases, with 9 bases between. CDR3: CASSQSRRGGYTF. The CDR3 coding sequence is TGCGCCAGCAGTCAATCGAGAAGGGGTGGCTACACCTTC.

The genes are TRBV7-9 and TRBJ2-2; D is unclear. CDR3 size: 16 residues. Trimming shortened V by 1 base and J by 2 bases, and 11 bases separated the two germline ends. Germline CDR1 SEHNR, CDR2 FQNEAQ (reference sequence). Here the CDR3 DNA reads TGTGCCAGCAGCTTAGGACGCCAGATAAACACCGGGGAGCTGTTTTTT. As protein: CASSLGRQINTGELFF. Full variable domain (rest looked up from reference TRBV7-9 and TRBJ2-2): DTGVSQNPRHKITKRGQNVTFRCDPISEHNRLYWYRQTLGQGPEFLTYFQNEAQLEKSRLLSDRFSAERPKGSFSTLEIQRTEQGDSAMYLCASSLGRQINTGELFFGEGSRLTVL.

V usage is TRBV19 and J usage is TRBJ1-2; the D is unclear. Trimming left V 7 bases short and J 5 bases short, with 17 bases between. Per germline, CDR1 LNHDA and CDR2 SQIVND (reference sequence). CDR3 size: 14 residues. The CDR3 reads CASTIGRRFYGYTF. CDR3 bases: TGTGCCAGTACCATTGGACGGAGATTTTATGGCTACACCTTC.

The J gene is TRBJ2-7, the V gene TRBV28; the D is unclear. The germline V gene encodes CDR1 MDHEN and CDR2 SYDVKM. The CDR3 loop spans 12 amino acids. V lost 3 bases to trimming and J lost 6 bases, with 9 bases between them. CDR3 protein: CASSLFGVEQYF. CDR3 nucleotides: TGTGCCAGCAGTTTGTTTGGCGTCGAGCAGTACTTC.

Only one count was recorded for this clone. This chain joins TRBV6-1 and TRBJ2-3; D call uncertain. Trimming stripped 2 bases from V and 2 bases from J, with 14 bases between. The CDR3 consists of 16 residues. Germline-derived CDR1 and CDR2 are MNHNS and SASEGT. Written as DNA, the CDR3 is TGTGCCAGCAGTGAACGGACCTCCATCGCCACAGATACGCAGTATTTT. It encodes CASSERTSIATDTQYF.

This sequence joins TRBV19 and TRBJ1-1; D gene ambiguous. V lost 3 bases to trimming and J lost 6 bases, with 8 bases between them. The CDR3 is 12 amino acids. CDR1 LNHDA and CDR2 SQIVND come from the germline V gene (reference sequence). CDR3 coding DNA: TGTGCCAGTAGTATCTCGGCAGCTGAAGCTTTCTTT. As protein: CASSISAAEAFF.

This chain connects TRBV11-2 to TRBJ2-1, with TRBD2 identical over 7 bases. This CDR3 region has 15 residues. V lost 6 bases to trimming and J lost 8 bases; unmatched junction nucleotides: 13. Germline loops: CDR1 SGHAT, CDR2 FQNNGV. CDR3 in amino acids: CASSSWGEGRHEQFF. The CDR3 bases are TGTGCCAGCAGTTCTTGGGGGGAGGGCCGGCATGAGCAGTTCTTC.

This chain joins TRBV11-2 and TRBJ2-7, with 12 bases identical to TRBD2. The CDR3 runs to 15 residues. Germline-derived CDR1 and CDR2 are SGHAT and FQNNGV. Trimming cost V 5 bases and J 7 bases; bases outside gene matches: 9. The DNA for the CDR3 is TGTGCCAGCAGCCCTTGGACTAGCGGGGTGGGGGAGCAGTACTTC. It encodes CASSPWTSGVGEQYF.

CDR3 sequence reads: CASSDHPGSGEDTQYF. CDR3 coding DNA: TGTGCCAGCAGCGACCACCCTGGGTCCGGGGAAGATACGCAGTATTTT. This rearrangement joins TRBV4-2 to TRBJ2-3; D possibly corresponds to TRBD2 (5 bases). The germline V gene encodes CDR1 LGHNA and CDR2 YNFKEQ. V lost 5 bases and J 5 bases, leaving 20 bases between the germline ends. CDR3 length: 16 amino acids.

The rearrangement joins TRBV25-1 to TRBJ2-2; 8 bases map to TRBD2. Per germline, CDR1 MGHDK and CDR2 SYGVNS. The CDR3 length is 16 residues. V shed 1 base and J 3 bases; nucleotides not matched to a gene: 4. The CDR3 region is CASSEWEAGDTGELFF. CDR3 bases: TGTGCCAGCAGTGAATGGGAAGCGGGAGACACCGGGGAGCTGTTTTTT.

Comment on this clone: Other nucleotide sequences in the sample specify the same CDR3. V is TRBV27 and J is TRBJ2-1, with TRBD2 matching over 10 bases. The CDR3 totals 15 residues. V trimming: 2 bases; J trimming: 7 bases; junction bases outside the gene matches: 5. Per germline, CDR1 MNHEY and CDR2 SMNVEV (reference sequence). CDR3 sequence reads: CASSLGSSGSNEQFF. The CDR3 DNA sequence: TGTGCCAGCAGTTTAGGGTCTAGCGGGAGTAATGAGCAGTTCTTC.

The V gene is TRBV30, the J gene TRBJ2-6; D unclear. There are 14 residues in the CDR3. V was trimmed by 1 base and J by 4 bases, leaving 8 bases between them. The germline V gene has CDR1 GTSNPN and CDR2 SVGIG (reference sequence). The CDR3 region is CAWSGAFGANVLTF. As DNA, the CDR3 is TGTGCCTGGAGTGGCGCCTTCGGGGCCAACGTCCTGACTTTC.

Here the CDR3 reads CASKPGLDSPYEQYF. The CDR3 DNA reads TGTGCCAGCAAGCCGGGACTAGATTCTCCCTACGAGCAGTACTTC. The chain recombines TRBV27 with TRBJ2-7; TRBD2 matches at 8 bases. The CDR3 loop spans 15 amino acids. V lost 7 bases to trimming and J lost 2 bases; unmatched junction nucleotides: 10. CDR1 is MNHEY, CDR2 SMNVEV, per germline (reference sequence).

CDR3 in DNA: TGTGCCGTCAATAAGCAGACTAGCACAGATACGCAGTATTTT. Protein: CAVNKQTSTDTQYF. The J gene is TRBJ2-3, the V gene TRBV28; no firm D call. With 11 bases removed from V and 0 bases from J, the gap between germline ends came to 15 bases. The germline CDR1 and CDR2 sequences are MDHEN and SYDVKM. CDR3 length: 14 amino acids.

This clone came up once. V is TRBV15 and J is TRBJ2-7; no reliable D call. Trimming took 1 base from V and 2 from J, leaving 12 bases between them. The length of the CDR3 is 15 residues. Germline V lookup: CDR1 LNHNV, CDR2 YYDKDF (reference sequence). The chain's CDR3 is CATSRVPTTAYEQYF. As DNA, the CDR3 is TGTGCCACCAGCAGAGTCCCTACTACGGCCTACGAGCAGTACTTC.